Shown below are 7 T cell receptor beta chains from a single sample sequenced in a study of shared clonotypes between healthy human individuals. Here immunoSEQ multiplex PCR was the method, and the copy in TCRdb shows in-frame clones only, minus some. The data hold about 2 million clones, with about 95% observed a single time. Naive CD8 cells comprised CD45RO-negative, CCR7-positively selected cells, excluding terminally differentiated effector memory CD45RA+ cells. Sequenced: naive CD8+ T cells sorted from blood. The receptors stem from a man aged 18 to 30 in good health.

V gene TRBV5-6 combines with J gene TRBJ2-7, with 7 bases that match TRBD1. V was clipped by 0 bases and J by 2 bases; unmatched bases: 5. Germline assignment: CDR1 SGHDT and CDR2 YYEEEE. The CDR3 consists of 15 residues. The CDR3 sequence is CASSLGGTVPYEQYF. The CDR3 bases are TGTGCCAGCAGCTTGGGGGGGACAGTTCCCTACGAGCAGTACTTC.

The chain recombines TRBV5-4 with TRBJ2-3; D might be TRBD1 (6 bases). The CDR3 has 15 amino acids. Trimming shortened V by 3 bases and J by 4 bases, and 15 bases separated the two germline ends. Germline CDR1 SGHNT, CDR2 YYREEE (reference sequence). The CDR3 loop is CASSWGPGSPDTQYF. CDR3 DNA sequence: TGTGCCAGCAGCTGGGGGCCGGGTAGCCCAGATACGCAGTATTTT.

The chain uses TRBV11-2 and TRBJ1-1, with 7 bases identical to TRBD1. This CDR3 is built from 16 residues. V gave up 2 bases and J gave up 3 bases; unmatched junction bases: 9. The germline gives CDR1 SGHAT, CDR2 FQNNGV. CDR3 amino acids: CASSLLVGQFDTEAFF. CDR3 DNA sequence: TGTGCCAGCAGCTTACTAGTGGGACAGTTCGACACTGAAGCTTTCTTT. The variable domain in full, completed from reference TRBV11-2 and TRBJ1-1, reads EAGVAQSPRYKIIEKRQSVAFWCNPISGHATLYWYQQILGQGPKLLIQFQNNGVVDDSQLPKDRFSAERLKGVDSTLKIQPAKLEDSAVYLCASSLLVGQFDTEAFFGQGTRLTVV.

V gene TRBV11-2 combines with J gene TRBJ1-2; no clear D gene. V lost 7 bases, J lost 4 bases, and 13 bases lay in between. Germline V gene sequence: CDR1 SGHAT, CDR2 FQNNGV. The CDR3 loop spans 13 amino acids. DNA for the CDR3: TGTGCCAGCACCCCAACAGTCCCCTATGGCTACACCTTC. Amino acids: CASTPTVPYGYTF.

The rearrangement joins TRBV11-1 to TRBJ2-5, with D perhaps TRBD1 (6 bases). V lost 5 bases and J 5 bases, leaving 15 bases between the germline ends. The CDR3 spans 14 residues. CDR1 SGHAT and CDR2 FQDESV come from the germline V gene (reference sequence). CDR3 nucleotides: TGTGCCAGCAGCGAGCCGACAGGCTATGAGACCCAGTACTTC. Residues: CASSEPTGYETQYF.

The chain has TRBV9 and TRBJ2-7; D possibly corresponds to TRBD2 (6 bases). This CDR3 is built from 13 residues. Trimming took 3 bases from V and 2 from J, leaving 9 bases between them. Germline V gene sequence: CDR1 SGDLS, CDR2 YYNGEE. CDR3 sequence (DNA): TGTGCCAGCAGCGCGGGGGACCCCTACGAGCAGTACTTC. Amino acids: CASSAGDPYEQYF.

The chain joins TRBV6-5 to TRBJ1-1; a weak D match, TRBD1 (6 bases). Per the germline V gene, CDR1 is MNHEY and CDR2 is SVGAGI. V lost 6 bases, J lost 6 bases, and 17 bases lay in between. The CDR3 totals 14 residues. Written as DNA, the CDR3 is TGTGCCAGCAGCCCCCAGGGGACAAATGCTGAAGCTTTCTTT. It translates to CASSPQGTNAEAFF.